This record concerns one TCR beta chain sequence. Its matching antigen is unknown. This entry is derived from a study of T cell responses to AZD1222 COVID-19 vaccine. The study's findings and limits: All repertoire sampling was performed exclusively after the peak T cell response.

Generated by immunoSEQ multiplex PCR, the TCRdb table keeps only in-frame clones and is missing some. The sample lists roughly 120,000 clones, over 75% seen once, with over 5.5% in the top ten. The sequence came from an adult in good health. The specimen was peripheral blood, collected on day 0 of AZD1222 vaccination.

The CDR3 protein is CASSSGAYEQYF. As DNA, the CDR3 is TGTGCCAGCAGCTCAGGGGCCTACGAGCAGTACTTC. This chain joins TRBV11-1 and TRBJ2-7, with D perhaps TRBD1 (6 bases). Germline loops: CDR1 SGHAT, CDR2 FQDESV (reference sequence). V shed 4 bases and J shed 2 bases, with 6 bases lying between them. There are 12 residues in the CDR3.